What follows are 9 T cell receptor beta chains derived from one specimen sequenced in a study of regulatory T cells in long-lasting Graves disease. HTBI primers from iRepertoire and Arm-PCR of CDR3 regions yielded the TCR beta libraries. A single record per CDR3 protein comes from TCRdb applying MiXCR to the multiplex PCR reads. The sample has about 200,000 distinct CDR3 sequences; roughly 18% are singletons. Indicated time point: newly diagnosed GD, antithyroid drugs for less than 3 months. PBMCs were the source of the RNA used for TCR sequencing. Sequenced material: peripheral blood mononuclear cells (PBMCs), taken at new diagnosis, from a patient treated with antithyroid drugs. The receptors shown here come from a female donor with Graves disease.

The sample holds many counts of this clonotype. This chain links TRBV7-3 with TRBJ2-2; D unresolved. The CDR3 covers 13 residues. V was cut by 2 bases and J by 7 bases, with 8 bases left in between. CDR1 is SGHTA, CDR2 FQGTGA, per germline. The CDR3 DNA reads TGTGCCAGCAGCTTATCGTCTGACGGGGAGCTGTTTTTT. This encodes CASSLSSDGELFF. Variable domain in full (rest from reference TRBV7-3 and TRBJ2-2): GAGVSQTPSNKVTEKGKYVELRCDPISGHTALYWYRQSLGQGPEFLIYFQGTGAADDSGLPNDRFFAVRPEGSVSTLKIQRTERGDSAVYLCASSLSSDGELFFGEGSRLTVL.

This clonotype occurred many times. The chain combines TRBV7-6 with TRBJ2-1, with D perhaps assigned TRBD1 or TRBD2 (5 bases each). Trimming stripped 4 bases from V and 8 bases from J, with 21 bases between. The CDR3 is 16 residues long. The germline CDR1 and CDR2 sequences are SGHVS and FNYEAQ. The CDR3 loop is CASSSRPGPTGDEQFF. As DNA, the CDR3 is TGTGCCAGCAGCTCGCGACCGGGACCTACCGGTGATGAGCAGTTCTTC.

This clonotype was seen many times. CDR3 region: CASSSGQVGYTF. The CDR3 nucleotides are TGTGCCAGCAGCTCTGGACAGGTTGGCTACACCTTC. The chain carries TRBV11-2 and TRBJ1-2, with 7 bases that match TRBD1. J lost 7 bases, V lost 4 bases, and 3 bases had no gene match. Germline CDR1 reads SGHAT; CDR2 reads FQNNGV. The CDR3 sequence is 12 residues long.

This clonotype was detected ten times or more. The chain combines TRBV3-1 with TRBJ2-4, with 9 bases matching TRBD1. The germline CDR1 and CDR2 sequences are LGHDT and YNNKEL (reference sequence). CDR3 length: 17 residues. Trimming at V came to 4 bases and at J to 1 base, leaving 8 bases not matched to a gene. The CDR3 DNA sequence: TGTGCCAGCAGCCCGTCCTACAGGGGGCTGGCCAAAAACATTCAGTACTTC. Translation gives CASSPSYRGLAKNIQYF.

This clonotype was counted at least ten times. The genes are TRBV7-2 and TRBJ2-1, with TRBD2 matching over 9 bases. The CDR3 runs to 15 residues. Germline loops: CDR1 SGHTA, CDR2 FQGNSA. J was trimmed by 2 bases and V by 6 bases; bases with no gene match: 5. The CDR3 loop is CASSSSGTTYNEQFF. As DNA, the CDR3 is TGTGCCAGCAGTTCTAGCGGGACCACCTACAATGAGCAGTTCTTC.

The table lists this clonotype with a count of one. The J gene is TRBJ2-1, the V gene TRBV12-3 or TRBV12-4; D call uncertain. The CDR3 loop spans 15 amino acids. Trimming stripped 4 bases from V and 0 bases from J, with 10 bases between. The CDR3 sequence is CASSSVPLSYNEQFF. In DNA form, the CDR3 reads TGTGCCAGCAGTTCGGTCCCACTCTCCTACAATGAGCAGTTCTTC.

This clonotype was seen at least ten times. The V and J genes are TRBV7-3 and TRBJ2-1; 13 bases fit TRBD2. The tail of the sequence fits TRBJ2-5 better, so the J call may be wrong. This CDR3 has 17 amino acids. Germline loops: CDR1 SGHTA, CDR2 FQGTGA. DNA for the CDR3: TGTGCCAGCAGCCCCGGACTAGCGGGAGCTTTTTCGGAGACCCAGTACTTC. Translation gives CASSPGLAGAFSETQYF.

This chain joins TRBV19 and TRBJ2-3, with D possibly being TRBD2 (6 bases). Trimming cost V 11 bases and J 6 bases, with 18 bases left between them. Germline lookup yields CDR1 LNHDA and CDR2 SQIVND (reference sequence). The CDR3 covers 13 residues. In DNA form, the CDR3 reads TGTGCCGCCTCAACCCTGGGACTTGATACGCAGTATTTT. It specifies CAASTLGLDTQYF.

This clonotype was observed a handful of times. The genes are TRBV28 and TRBJ1-1, with D unresolved. The CDR3 is 16 residues long. Between the trimmed V and J ends, which lost 2 bases and 3 bases, there was a span of 16 bases. CDR1 is MDHEN, CDR2 SYDVKM, per germline. The CDR3 here is CASSLGGRKVDTEAFF. CDR3 nucleotide sequence: TGTGCCAGCAGTTTAGGAGGGCGGAAGGTGGACACTGAAGCTTTCTTT.